Listed here is a single TCR beta chain. The record originates from a study of tumour-infiltrating T cells in Burkitt lymphoma. V lost 6 bases to trimming and J lost 3 bases, with 21 bases between them. Germline V gives CDR1 SQVTM, CDR2 ANQGSEA. This CDR3 is built from 15 residues. Clones were sequenced by immunoSEQ multiplex PCR, and TCRdb holds only the in-frame ones, with some missing. The table shows about 14,000 clones, with about 75% occurring only once. Sequencing was done on a sample of tumor tissue. The TCR sequence derives from a human donor with diffuse large B-cell lymphoma. The chain is built from TRBV29-1 and TRBJ2-7; perhaps D is TRBD1 or TRBD2 (6 bases each). The CDR3 protein is CSVEGGRTGNYEQYF. The CDR3 DNA sequence: TGCAGCGTAGAGGGGGGCCGAACCGGAAACTACGAGCAGTACTTC.